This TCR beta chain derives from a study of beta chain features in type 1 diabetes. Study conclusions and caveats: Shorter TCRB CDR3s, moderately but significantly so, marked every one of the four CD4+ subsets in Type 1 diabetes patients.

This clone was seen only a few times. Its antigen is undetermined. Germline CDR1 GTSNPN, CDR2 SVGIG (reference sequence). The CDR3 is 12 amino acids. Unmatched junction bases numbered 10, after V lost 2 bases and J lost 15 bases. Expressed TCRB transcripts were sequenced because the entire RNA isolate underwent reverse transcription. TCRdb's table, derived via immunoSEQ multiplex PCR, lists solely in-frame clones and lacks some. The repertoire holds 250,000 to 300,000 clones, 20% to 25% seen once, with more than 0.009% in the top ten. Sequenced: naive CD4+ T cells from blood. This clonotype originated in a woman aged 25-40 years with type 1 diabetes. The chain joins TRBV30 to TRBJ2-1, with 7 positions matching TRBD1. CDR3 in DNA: TGTGCCTGGAGTCTCGGGCTAGGGGGCGGGTTCTTC. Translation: CAWSLGLGGGFF.